What follows are 20 T cell receptor beta chains derived from one specimen sequenced in a study of shared clonotypes between healthy human individuals. Clones were read by immunoSEQ multiplex PCR, and TCRdb kept only the in-frame ones, dropping some. Of a few million clones listed, approximately 95% are singletons. Sequencing was carried out using naive CD4+ T cells from PBMCs. Subset: CD45RA+ positively selected. These receptors were taken from a man aged 18 to 30 in good health. Some clones in this sample may be carry-over from other donors' samples.

The chain joins TRBV4-1 to TRBJ2-3, with a weak D call TRBD1 (6 bases). Trimming pared 0 bases from V and 0 bases from J, leaving 13 bases between. CDR3 size: 17 residues. Per the germline V gene, CDR1 is MGHRA and CDR2 is YSYEKL. The CDR3 region has the DNA TGCGCCAGCAGCCAAGAGACGCGGCAGGGGAGCACAGATACGCAGTATTTT. It codes for CASSQETRQGSTDTQYF.

This sequence joins TRBV7-3 and TRBJ2-3, with no clear D. Deletions cut 0 bases from V and 9 bases from J, with 13 bases between. Germline V gene sequence: CDR1 SGHTA, CDR2 FQGTGA. The CDR3 totals 14 residues. DNA of the CDR3: TGTGCCAGCAGCTTAACAGGAAGGGATTTCACGCAGTATTTT. It encodes CASSLTGRDFTQYF.

The CDR3: CASSWVSSTDTQYF. The CDR3 DNA is TGTGCCAGCTCATGGGTATCTAGCACAGATACGCAGTATTTT. J is TRBJ2-3 and V is TRBV18; D not certain. The V end lost 5 bases, the J end lost 0 bases, and 9 bases lay between the germline ends. CDR3 length: 14 residues. Germline-derived CDR1 and CDR2 are KGHSH and LQKENI.

The genes are TRBV5-1 and TRBJ2-4; the D gene could be TRBD1 or TRBD2 (5 bases each). V lost 2 bases to trimming and J lost 7 bases, with 19 bases between them. The CDR3 has 16 amino acids. CDR1 and CDR2 (germline): SGHRS, YFSETQ. The DNA of the CDR3 is TGCGCCAGCAGCTTTTTCGGGGACGGGGTAGGGAACATTCAGTACTTC. Amino acids: CASSFFGDGVGNIQYF.

Concerning this clone: Other DNA sequences within the sample encode an identical CDR3. This chain joins TRBV5-1 and TRBJ2-3, with unresolved D. Between the trimmed V and J ends, which lost 4 bases and 4 bases, there was a span of 10 bases. The CDR3 has 13 amino acids. Germline CDR1 is SGHRS and CDR2 is YFSETQ. Here the CDR3 reads CASSLSTPDTQYF. CDR3 coding DNA: TGCGCCAGCAGCCTTTCAACCCCAGATACGCAGTATTTT.

The CDR3: CASRLTVATEQYF. DNA of the CDR3: TGTGCCAGCAGACTCACAGTAGCTACCGAGCAGTACTTC. The chain joins TRBV2 to TRBJ2-7, with D uncertain. The CDR3 spans 13 residues. Germline loops: CDR1 SNHLY, CDR2 FYNNEI. V shed 6 bases and J shed 6 bases, with 15 bases lying between them.

This clone was seen once. The rearrangement uses TRBV27 and TRBJ2-5; D remains ambiguous. This CDR3 has 12 amino acids. V lost 5 bases and J lost 4, with 8 bases in between. Germline values: CDR1 MNHEY, CDR2 SMNVEV (reference sequence). The CDR3 nucleotides are TGTGCCAGCAGTCGGCTGGGAGAGACCCAGTACTTC. This gives the protein CASSRLGETQYF.

In this sample, this clone turned up once. V usage is TRBV2 and J usage is TRBJ2-1; D may be TRBD2 (5 bases). V lost 7 bases to trimming and J lost 3 bases, with 13 bases between them. Per the germline V gene, CDR1 is SNHLY and CDR2 is FYNNEI. CDR3 length: 14 residues. As DNA, the CDR3 is TGTGCCAGCACGGGGATGGAGTACTACAATGAGCAGTTCTTC. Protein sequence: CASTGMEYYNEQFF.

This sequence joins TRBV5-4 and TRBJ1-1; possible D gene TRBD1, 5 bases. Germline assignment: CDR1 SGHNT and CDR2 YYREEE (reference sequence). CDR3 size: 15 residues. V lost 1 base to trimming and J lost 1 base, with 11 bases between them. CDR3 in DNA: TGTGCCAGCAGCTTGATTGGGGCGGGGAACACTGAAGCTTTCTTT. Its translation: CASSLIGAGNTEAFF.

For this clone: A read error may produce the germline difference seen at one junction end. The chain combines TRBV28 with TRBJ1-5, with D tentatively TRBD1 (6 bases). There are 15 residues in the CDR3. Germline values: CDR1 MDHEN, CDR2 SYDVKM. CDR3 coding DNA: TGTGCCAGCAGTTTAAGTGTCCATTCTGGTCCCTCGGGGGCATTT. Its translation: CASSLSVHSGPSGAF.

The chain links TRBV30 to TRBJ1-3; D might be TRBD1 (5 bases). Germline values: CDR1 GTSNPN, CDR2 SVGIG (reference sequence). The V and J ends lost 8 bases and 4 bases respectively, with 18 bases between them. The CDR3 has 14 amino acids. The CDR3 nucleotides read TGTGCCGGTATAAAGACAGTGTTCGGAAACACCATATATTTT. Its protein product is CAGIKTVFGNTIYF.

This clone was observed a few times. Other nucleotide sequences in the sample specify the same CDR3. This chain joins TRBV28 and TRBJ1-2; D call uncertain. Trimming left V 5 bases short and J 2 bases short, with 0 bases between. In germline, CDR1 is MDHEN, CDR2 SYDVKM. The CDR3 has 10 residues. CDR3 protein: CASSNYGYTF. CDR3 nucleotide sequence: TGTGCCAGCAGTAACTATGGCTACACCTTC.

This rearrangement joins TRBV10-3 to TRBJ2-7; no clear D. The germline V gene encodes CDR1 ENHRY and CDR2 SYGVKD. The length of the CDR3 is 14 residues. Trimming cost V 6 bases and J 0 bases, with 12 bases left between them. The CDR3 protein is CAIRPDLDSYEQYF. The CDR3 coding sequence is TGTGCCATCAGACCGGACCTGGACTCCTACGAGCAGTACTTC.

This rearrangement joins TRBV12-5 to TRBJ2-1; a possible D gene is TRBD2 (5 bases). V lost 0 bases and J lost 6, with 15 bases in between. Germline loops: CDR1 LGHNT, CDR2 FRNRAP. This CDR3 contains 16 residues. CDR3: CASGLVLWESINEQFF. The CDR3 bases are TGTGCTAGTGGTTTGGTATTGTGGGAGTCTATCAATGAGCAGTTCTTC.

This chain uses TRBV28 with TRBJ2-5, with a tentative D call TRBD2 (5 bases). This CDR3 spans 16 amino acids. V gave up 3 bases and J gave up 2 bases, with 16 bases separating them. CDR1 MDHEN and CDR2 SYDVKM come from the germline V gene. CDR3 sequence: CASSFGRRFWQETQYF. The CDR3 DNA reads TGTGCCAGCAGTTTCGGAAGGAGGTTCTGGCAAGAGACCCAGTACTTC. The full variable domain, its missing parts supplied by reference TRBV28 and TRBJ2-5, is DVKVTQSSRYLVKRTGEKVFLECVQDMDHENMFWYRQDPGLGLRLIYFSYDVKMKEKGDIPEGYSVSREKKERFSLILESASTNQTSMYLCASSFGRRFWQETQYFGPGTRLLVL.

The V gene is TRBV18, the J gene TRBJ1-2, with a possible D match to TRBD1 (5 bases). The germline CDR1 and CDR2 sequences are KGHSH and LQKENI. Trimming removed 2 bases at V and 5 bases at J, with 18 bases between. The CDR3 has 16 residues. CDR3 sequence reads: CASSPAPEMRQYGYTF. CDR3 DNA sequence: TGTGCCAGCTCACCAGCACCGGAGATGCGACAGTATGGCTACACCTTC.

The rearrangement uses TRBV7-2 and TRBJ1-1; TRBD1 matches at 7 bases. Germline CDR1 SGHTA, CDR2 FQGNSA. V lost 7 bases and J lost 7; bases outside the gene matches: 12. The CDR3 is 14 amino acids. The CDR3 is CASNPRRDSFEAFF. CDR3 DNA sequence: TGTGCCAGCAACCCGAGAAGGGACAGCTTTGAAGCTTTCTTT.

The chain combines TRBV28 with TRBJ2-7, with 12 bases matching TRBD2. The germline V gene has CDR1 MDHEN and CDR2 SYDVKM. The ends lost 5 bases at V and 5 bases at J; junction bases unmatched: 1. The CDR3 runs 13 residues. CDR3 DNA: TGTGCCAGCAGTGGACTAGCGGGAAACGAGCAGTACTTC. It yields the protein CASSGLAGNEQYF.

V gene TRBV7-2 combines with J gene TRBJ2-3; 8 nucleotides match TRBD2. This CDR3 spans 18 amino acids. V trimming: 8 bases; J trimming: 4 bases; junction bases outside the gene matches: 20. Germline loops: CDR1 SGHTA, CDR2 FQGNSA. The CDR3 DNA sequence: TGTGCCAGCCTCCTCGGGGCTAGCGGGCCCGGCGGTGCAGATACGCAGTATTTT. It yields the protein CASLLGASGPGGADTQYF.

The chain joins TRBV9 to TRBJ2-5; D is ambiguous. The V end lost 3 bases, the J end lost 5 bases, and 14 bases lay between the germline ends. CDR1 and CDR2 from the germline V gene are SGDLS and YYNGEE. This CDR3 spans 14 amino acids. The DNA of the CDR3 is TGTGCCAGCAGCGACCTCGGACGTGGGGAGACCCAGTACTTC. It yields the protein CASSDLGRGETQYF.